The source of this T cell receptor (beta chain) is a study of shared clonotypes between healthy human individuals. About the study: Donors were two women and a few men aged 18 to 49. Study-wide results and limits: The rarefaction results pointed to incomplete sorted-subset sequencing despite large depth. Sharing across four donors was highest in naive CD4 (roughly 5%) and lowest in memory CD8 (0.4%).

Deep-level assay runs were performed. Generated by immunoSEQ multiplex PCR, the TCRdb table keeps only in-frame clones and is missing some. The sample consists of over 1.5 million clones, 95% to 99% of them appearing once. As concerns this clone: Its antigen is not known.

Germline CDR1 SGHTA, CDR2 FQGTGA. This CDR3 contains 13 residues. Trimming removed 2 bases from V and 3 bases from J, with 7 bases in between. This sequence was found in a man younger than 40 in good health. Sequencing used naive CD4+ T cells sorted from blood. Subset given: CD45RA+ positively selected. V and J are TRBV7-3 and TRBJ1-1; D not resolved. Here the CDR3 DNA reads TGTGCCAGCAGCTTAGAACGGTACACTGAAGCTTTCTTT. It specifies CASSLERYTEAFF.